The clone carrying this T cell receptor (beta chain) was picked up one time. Mismatch with germline at one junction end may stem from a read error. This record comes from a study of blood T cell repertoires in COVID-19. Looking at the study overall: Samples taken during acute and convalescent COVID-19 were collected in the United States, Italy and Spain. T cells, B-cell-depleted T cells, or PBMCs provided the cDNA or gDNA that served as material.

In the source study's methods: The authors estimated nucleated cell counts from reference gene primer amplification. Only in-frame clones appear in the TCRdb table, and some are missing; sequencing was by immunoSEQ multiplex PCR. V and J calls and clone size are as listed in that table; D and trimming were resolved from the DNA. This sample has tens of thousands of clones, with approximately 88% found just once. Germline V gene lookup returns CDR1 MGHRA and CDR2 YSYEKL. The length of the CDR3 is 16 residues. The TCR was taken from a human donor in a cohort sampled during active COVID-19. Sequenced sample: peripheral blood. The chain has TRBV4-1 and TRBJ2-5, with TRBD1 matching 9 bases. This CDR3 is CASSKEQGAAQETQYF. The CDR3 coding sequence is TGCGCCAGCAGCAAAGAACAGGGGGCGGCCCAAGAGACCCAGTACTTC.